This T cell receptor beta chain was retrieved from a study of T cells in Graves' hyperthyroidism and ophthalmopathy. TCR beta CDR3 sequences were amplified from RNA transcripts. In the first-round RT-PCR of the TCR CDR3, the HTBI primer set was used. One entry per CDR3 protein, called by TCRdb with MiXCR from the multiplex PCR reads. Seen here are nearly 600,000 distinct CDR3 sequences, 14% observed once, and the top ten hold around 7%. This clonotype was seen ten or more times. Its antigen is unknown. General observations from the study: A model of 13 V-J pairs discriminated ophthalmopathy from stable hyperthyroidism.

This CDR3 is built from 13 residues. Between the trimmed V and J ends, which lost 3 bases and 7 bases, there was a span of 12 bases. The clonotype originates from a woman aged 18 to 35 with Graves' ophthalmopathy. The chain employs TRBV12-3 or TRBV12-4 and TRBJ1-1; D gene unclear. Sample: blood. CDR3 coding DNA: TGTGCCAGCAGTTTTGGCCCTTTAGGTGAAGCTTTCTTT. Its protein is CASSFGPLGEAFF.